These 23 T cell receptor beta chains originate from one sample sequenced in a study of identical twins. Via MiXCR, TCRdb re-called the 5' RACE reads, giving one row per CDR3 protein. The data show a few hundred thousand distinct CDR3 sequences, 6.5% seen once. The same sample was also studied in work on T cells expressing NK-cell markers.

The sequenced material came from CD8+ T cells sorted from blood. The origin of the receptors is a woman between 18 and 29 years old in good health.

This clonotype was counted only a few times. This rearrangement joins TRBV7-2 to TRBJ2-3; TRBD2 matches at 12 bases. Germline V gene data show CDR1 as SGHTA and CDR2 as FQGNSA. There are 14 residues in the CDR3. Trimming removed 5 bases from V and 5 bases from J; junction bases left unmatched: 2. The CDR3 sequence is CASSPTSGGDTQYF. CDR3 coding DNA: TGTGCCAGCAGCCCGACTAGCGGGGGAGATACGCAGTATTTT.

In its sample, this clonotype was seen a few times. The CDR3 spells CASSQTSGRAWDTDTQYF. As DNA, the CDR3 is TGTGCCAGCAGTCAGACTAGCGGGAGGGCCTGGGACACAGATACGCAGTATTTT. The chain is built from TRBV6-2 or TRBV6-3 and TRBJ2-3; TRBD2 matches at 14 bases. Trimming took 5 bases from V and 2 from J; bases not matched to a gene: 9. This CDR3 comprises 18 residues. The germline gives CDR1 MNHEY, CDR2 SVGEGT.

In this sample, this clonotype turned up a few times. The chain employs TRBV2 and TRBJ2-7; no firm D call. The germline V gene encodes CDR1 SNHLY and CDR2 FYNNEI. The CDR3 sequence is 15 residues long. V lost 6 bases, J lost 3 bases, and 18 bases lay in between. The CDR3 here is CASRAPGSTNYEQYF. The CDR3 DNA is TGTGCCAGCAGGGCTCCGGGTTCAACTAACTACGAGCAGTACTTC.

The chain recombines TRBV30 with TRBJ2-5; D is uncertain. The CDR3 covers 14 residues. V was pared by 0 bases and J by 9 bases, with 17 bases between. Germline-derived CDR1 and CDR2 are GTSNPN and SVGIG (reference sequence). This chain's CDR3 is CAWSVTGYLGPQYF. The CDR3 bases are TGTGCCTGGAGTGTCACGGGCTATTTAGGGCCCCAGTACTTC.

This clonotype was recorded a few times. J is TRBJ1-1 and V is TRBV7-8; D is perhaps TRBD1 (5 bases). The V and J ends lost 4 bases and 5 bases respectively, with 8 bases between them. Germline V gene lookup returns CDR1 SGHVS and CDR2 FQNEAQ. This CDR3 region has 12 residues. The CDR3 loop is CASSSGETEAFF. CDR3 DNA: TGTGCCAGCAGCTCGGGGGAGACTGAAGCTTTCTTT.

With regard to this clonotype: A read error is possible here, since a much larger clone lies one base away. The chain combines TRBV15 with TRBJ2-4, with a possible D match to TRBD2 (6 bases). Germline CDR1 LNHNV, CDR2 YYDKDF (reference sequence). This CDR3 is built from 16 residues. V was cut by 8 bases and J by 9 bases, with 26 bases left in between. DNA of the CDR3: TGTGCCACCCAGCCCGTGCCGGGAGCGGGCGGAACCATTCAGTACTTC. Amino acid sequence: CATQPVPGAGGTIQYF.

Ten or more counts support this clonotype. This rearrangement joins TRBV6-5 to TRBJ1-1, with D possibly matching TRBD1 (6 bases). The germline V gene has CDR1 MNHEY and CDR2 SVGAGI. Trimming removed 2 bases from V and 7 bases from J, with 14 bases in between. The CDR3 is 14 amino acids. CDR3 loop: CASSYGGGGVEAFF. In nucleotides, the CDR3 is TGTGCCAGCAGTTACGGGGGAGGGGGGGTTGAAGCTTTCTTT.

This clonotype was seen at least ten times. The V call is TRBV25-1, the J call TRBJ2-7, with D perhaps assigned TRBD1 or TRBD2 (5 bases each). This CDR3 is built from 16 residues. Trimming removed 1 base at V and 3 bases at J, with 16 bases between. Looked up from germline, CDR1 is MGHDK and CDR2 is SYGVNS. CDR3 loop: CASSESHRTPFYEQYF. The CDR3 DNA is TGTGCCAGCAGTGAATCTCACAGGACTCCTTTCTACGAGCAGTACTTC.

The chain recombines TRBV29-1 with TRBJ2-7, with D tentatively TRBD1 (5 bases). Trimming left V 3 bases short and J 2 bases short, with 14 bases between. The CDR3 runs 14 residues. The germline CDR1 and CDR2 sequences are SQVTM and ANQGSEA. Here the CDR3 reads CSVERQGLPYEQYF. The CDR3 DNA follows: TGCAGCGTTGAGAGGCAGGGATTACCCTACGAGCAGTACTTC.

Worth noting for this clonotype: A read error may be the cause here, since a much bigger clone is one base away. The genes are TRBV12-3 or TRBV12-4 and TRBJ2-5, with 10 bases that match TRBD1. The CDR3 contains 14 residues. CDR3 sequence: CASSSTGGKETLYF. The CDR3 DNA reads as TGTGCCAGCAGTTCGACAGGGGGCAAAGAGACCCTGTACTTC.

This clonotype has more than one count but fewer than ten. The rearrangement uses TRBV27 and TRBJ2-7; D may be TRBD1 (6 bases). V was cut by 7 bases and J by 2 bases, with 12 bases left in between. Germline V lookup: CDR1 MNHEY, CDR2 SMNVEV (reference sequence). There are 13 residues in the CDR3. CDR3 in amino acids: CASKETGAYEQYF. The CDR3 DNA reads as TGTGCCAGCAAAGAGACAGGAGCCTACGAGCAGTACTTC.

Many counts were recorded for this clonotype. J is TRBJ1-1 and V is TRBV7-2; no reliable D call. CDR1 is SGHTA, CDR2 FQGNSA, per germline. The CDR3 has 12 residues. V lost 1 base and J 6 bases, leaving 6 bases between the germline ends. Here the CDR3 reads CASSLGGSEAFF. The CDR3 nucleotides read TGTGCCAGCAGCTTAGGCGGTTCTGAAGCTTTCTTT. The variable domain in full, completed from reference TRBV7-2 and TRBJ1-1, reads GAGVSQSPSNKVTEKGKDVELRCDPISGHTALYWYRQSLGQGLEFLIYFQGNSAPDKSGLPSDRFSAERTGGSVSTLTIQRTQQEDSAVYLCASSLGGSEAFFGQGTRLTVV.

This chain uses TRBV5-6 with TRBJ2-7; TRBD1 might be the D (6 bases). V gave up 7 bases and J gave up 3 bases, with 14 bases separating them. The CDR3 has 13 residues. Per the germline V gene, CDR1 is SGHDT and CDR2 is YYEEEE. CDR3 in amino acids: CASGPGQLYEQYF. In DNA form, the CDR3 reads TGTGCCAGCGGCCCCGGACAGCTCTACGAGCAGTACTTC.

Ten or more counts support this clonotype. The chain joins TRBV5-6 to TRBJ1-2, with D perhaps matching TRBD1 (5 bases). This CDR3 region has 15 residues. Germline loops: CDR1 SGHDT, CDR2 YYEEEE. V was trimmed by 2 bases and J by 6 bases, leaving 17 bases between them. The chain's CDR3 is CASSLETSTGDGYTF. The DNA for the CDR3 is TGTGCCAGCAGCTTAGAAACCTCCACAGGCGATGGCTACACCTTC.

This chain connects TRBV6-5 to TRBJ2-7, with a weak D call TRBD2 (6 bases). This CDR3 has 15 residues. CDR1 MNHEY and CDR2 SVGAGI come from the germline V gene. V shed 2 bases and J shed 1 base, with 12 bases lying between them. The CDR3 nucleotides are TGTGCCAGCAGTTACCAAAGGGAGGCGTCCTACGAGCAGTACTTC. Translating it yields CASSYQREASYEQYF.

This clonotype was found a few times. CDR3 residues: CSAREEGVHPPTDTQYF. In DNA, the CDR3 is TGCAGTGCTAGAGAGGAGGGGGTCCACCCTCCCACAGATACGCAGTATTTT. The rearrangement uses TRBV20-1 and TRBJ2-3; D could derive from TRBD1 or TRBD2 (6 bases each). The CDR3 runs 17 residues. The V end was cut by 0 bases, the J end by 2 bases, with 18 bases between. Per the germline V gene, CDR1 is DFQATT and CDR2 is SNEGSKA (reference sequence).

This clonotype appeared many times. The chain combines TRBV27 with TRBJ2-1, with 7 bases aligning to TRBD2. The CDR3 loop spans 14 amino acids. Unmatched junction bases numbered 6, after V lost 8 bases and J lost 2 bases. Per germline, CDR1 MNHEY and CDR2 SMNVEV (reference sequence). CDR3 bases: TGTGCCAGCCAGGGACTACCAACCTACAATGAGCAGTTCTTC. This encodes CASQGLPTYNEQFF.

The chain employs TRBV11-3 and TRBJ2-1; a possible D gene is TRBD1 (6 bases). The CDR3 is made up of 15 amino acids. Germline loops: CDR1 SGHNT, CDR2 YENEEA. Deletions cut 2 bases from V and 4 bases from J, with 12 bases between. The CDR3 DNA reads TGTGCCAGCAGCTTAACAGGGATGGGTTACAATGAGCAGTTCTTC. Translated, it gives CASSLTGMGYNEQFF. Full variable domain (missing parts from reference TRBV11-3 and TRBJ2-1): EAGVVQSPRYKIIEKKQPVAFWCNPISGHNTLYWYLQNLGQGPELLIRYENEEAVDDSQLPKDRFSAERLKGVDSTLKIQPAELGDSAVYLCASSLTGMGYNEQFFGPGTRLTVL.

This clonotype came up many times. The chain employs TRBV12-3 or TRBV12-4 and TRBJ2-5, with a tentative D call TRBD2 (6 bases). The CDR3 totals 15 residues. Trimming cost V 6 bases and J 4 bases, with 18 bases left between them. CDR3 DNA: TGTGCCAGCAGAAGCCCGGGGGTCCCGTCAGAGACCCAGTACTTC. Amino acids: CASRSPGVPSETQYF.

The CDR3 loop reads CASSSTTGAYNEQFF. CDR3 coding DNA: TGTGCCAGCAGTTCCACGACAGGAGCGTACAATGAGCAGTTCTTC. This chain uses TRBV12-3 or TRBV12-4 with TRBJ2-1, with D perhaps TRBD1 (6 bases). V was trimmed by 4 bases and J by 4 bases, leaving 14 bases between them. CDR3 size: 15 residues.

This clonotype was counted ten times or more. The rearrangement joins TRBV12-3 or TRBV12-4 to TRBJ2-7; 7 nucleotides align to TRBD2. The CDR3 has 14 amino acids. V dropped 1 base and J dropped 4; count of bases not matched to a gene: 4. CDR3 nucleotides: TGTGCCAGCAGTTTAGGCGGGAGACGTTACGAGCAGTACTTC. Residues: CASSLGGRRYEQYF.

This chain links TRBV15 with TRBJ1-6; TRBD1 is a possible D gene (5 bases). The germline V and J ends were trimmed by 1 base and 8 bases, with 12 bases remaining between them. The CDR3 sequence is 15 residues long. The germline V gene encodes CDR1 LNHNV and CDR2 YYDKDF (reference sequence). CDR3 in amino acids: CATSRVGLGDSPLHF. CDR3 bases: TGTGCCACCAGCAGAGTGGGACTCGGTGATTCACCCCTCCACTTT.

This clonotype was counted many times. V and J are TRBV12-3 or TRBV12-4 and TRBJ2-7; D not certain. This CDR3 is 12 amino acids long. Trimming left V 7 bases short and J 0 bases short, with 7 bases between. The CDR3 region has the DNA TGTGCCAGCACCCAAGACTCCTACGAGCAGTACTTC. As protein: CASTQDSYEQYF.